The TCR beta chain under discussion was sequenced for a study of beta chain features in type 1 diabetes. Trimming removed 5 bases at V and 0 bases at J, with 4 bases between. The CDR3 is 12 amino acids. Per the germline V gene, CDR1 is SEHNR and CDR2 is FQNEAQ (reference sequence). Investigators reverse transcribed all isolated RNA, so they sequenced expressed TCRB transcripts. TCRdb's table, derived via immunoSEQ multiplex PCR, lists solely in-frame clones and lacks some. The profile covers 220,000 or so clones, with 68% appearing a single time and around 0.05% taken by the ten largest. The chain carries TRBV7-9 and TRBJ2-5; D not resolved. The source is a man aged 25 to 45 in good health. The sample consisted of naive CD4+ T cells from blood. The CDR3: CASSLNQETQYF. The CDR3 nucleotides read TGTGCCAGCAGCCTAAACCAAGAGACCCAGTACTTC.